The clone carrying this T cell receptor beta chain was counted between two and nine times. What it binds is not known. This CDR3 is built from 19 residues. The germline V and J ends were trimmed by 2 bases and 1 base, with 20 bases remaining between them. The V gene's germline CDR1 is LGHNA and CDR2 YNFKEQ. The entry originates in a study of identical twins. General observations from the study: Weaker excess twin sharing was observed in beta out-of-frame sequences. Models came in too low on out-of-frame TCR alpha sharing in monozygotic twins. Beta clonotypes that were abundant in cord blood contained fewer insertions, a pattern absent from memory repertoires.

Through template switching, a universal primer site was introduced, and the cDNA contained unique molecular identifiers. TCRdb fed the 5' RACE reads into MiXCR, producing one record per CDR3 protein. The sample lists about 570,000 distinct CDR3 sequences, over 8.5% occurring once. This sample also appeared in a second study, on yellow fever vaccine responses in identical twins.

Sequenced: PBMCs. The receptor's source is a woman under 30 in good health. This rearrangement joins TRBV4-2 to TRBJ2-2; D is uncertain. The CDR3 loop reads CASSQPVGRAERNTGELFF. CDR3 in DNA: TGTGCCAGCAGCCAACCAGTGGGCCGCGCGGAGAGGAACACCGGGGAGCTGTTTTTT.